This T cell receptor beta chain was documented in a study of beta chain features in type 1 diabetes. Looking at the study overall: Healthy donors and patients had similar age, gender and cell yields. The samples had around 98 million sorted cells examined in all.

The CDR3 length is 14 residues. CDR1 is GTSNPN, CDR2 SVGIG, per germline (reference sequence). V lost 3 bases, J lost 8 bases, and 9 bases stayed unmatched. A few counts support this clone. Its cognate antigen is unknown. Study-wide results and limits: It was not settled here whether HLA type affects TCRB rearrangement. Researchers report that Type 1 diabetes patients had moderately but significantly shorter TCRB CDR3s across all four CD4+ subsets. Shorter templates might be favored by PCR, equally in patients and controls.

Expressed TCRB transcripts were sequenced because the entire RNA isolate underwent reverse transcription. This table comes from immunoSEQ multiplex PCR, and its TCRdb copy is limited to in-frame clones, with some not included. Here the sample spans about 700,000 clones, 10% to 15% being singletons. This TCR was sampled from a man younger than 35 with type 1 diabetes. The genes are TRBV30 and TRBJ2-1; 8 nucleotides align to TRBD1. Material: naive CD4+ T cells from blood. The CDR3 region is CAWSGRQGSYEQFF. The CDR3 coding sequence is TGTGCCTGGAGCGGTAGACAGGGGTCTTATGAGCAGTTCTTC.